Sequencing of this T cell receptor (beta chain) was carried out in a study of T cells after yellow fever vaccination. The study's findings and limits: Contaminating bulk clonotypes could be abundant in FACS-sorted repertoires. Booster samples showed a return of most primary-vaccination clones (roughly 96% CD4, 70% to 90% CD8). CD4 and CD8 compartments shared a small share of clonotypes, likely from convergent recombination.

TCR cDNA was made by 5'RACE template switching, adding a universal primer site and UMIs. TCRdb recomputed calls from the 5' RACE reads with MiXCR, one row per CDR3 protein. The sample has more than 250,000 distinct CDR3 sequences, around 6.8% seen once. From germline, CDR1 is SGHNT and CDR2 YYREEE (reference sequence). This CDR3 is built from 15 residues. The V and J ends lost 2 bases and 3 bases respectively, with 14 bases between them. This clonotype appeared a few times. Its specificity is unknown. This TCR derives from a man aged 18 to 29 who received the YFV17D yellow fever vaccine. The V gene is TRBV5-4, the J gene TRBJ1-1; D possibly corresponds to TRBD1 (5 bases). The input for sequencing was PBMCs, taken roughly 47 days after the first yellow fever vaccination. The CDR3: CASSLPSRGHTEAFF. CDR3 bases: TGTGCCAGCAGCTTACCTTCAAGGGGCCACACTGAAGCTTTCTTT. Using reference TRBV5-4 and TRBJ1-1 for the parts outside the CDR3, the full variable domain is ETGVTQSPTHLIKTRGQQVTLRCSSQSGHNTVSWYQQALGQGPQFIFQYYREEENGRGNFPPRFSGLQFPNYSSELNVNALELDDSALYLCASSLPSRGHTEAFFGQGTRLTVV.